This record concerns one T cell receptor beta chain sequence. V lost 3 bases to trimming and J lost 8 bases, with 16 bases between them. The CDR3 sequence is 14 residues long. Germline lookup yields CDR1 SGHTA and CDR2 FQGTGA. This entry is derived from a study of blood T cell repertoires in COVID-19. The table came from immunoSEQ multiplex PCR; TCRdb's copy has only in-frame clones and leaves some out. The profile shows 210,000 or so clones, 84% of them singletons. The chain recombines TRBV7-3 with TRBJ1-2; D is undetermined. This clonotype originated in a human donor in a cohort sampled during active COVID-19. The sample taken for sequencing was peripheral blood. CDR3 in DNA: TGTGCCAGCAGCTTCAGGAGCCCATCGGGAGGCTACACCTTC. Protein product: CASSFRSPSGGYTF.